This TCR beta chain was obtained from a study of blood T cell repertoires in COVID-19. Looking at the study overall: Material from acute and convalescent COVID-19 was sourced from the United States, Italy and Spain. PBMCs, B-cell-depleted T cells, or T cells were the source of the cDNA or gDNA that made up the material.

V trimming: 3 bases; J trimming: 3 bases; junction bases outside the gene matches: 4. The CDR3 sequence is 15 residues long. The germline V gene has CDR1 KGHSH and CDR2 LQKENI. Original data processing: It was from reference gene primer amplification that nucleated cell counts were estimated. Measured with immunoSEQ multiplex PCR; TCRdb has only the in-frame clones, and not every one. That table is the source of V, J and clone size, and D and trimming were worked out from the DNA. There are 150,000 or so clones in the sample; roughly 89% occur only once, and around 1.5% lies in the top ten. Sequencing was carried out using peripheral blood. The rearrangement links TRBV18 to TRBJ2-2; 7 positions agree with TRBD2. The TCR originated in a woman in her forties or fifties with acute or convalescent COVID-19. For the CDR3, the DNA is TGTGCCAGCTCACCGGGACGGGGGGACACCGGGGAGCTGTTTTTT. This gives the protein CASSPGRGDTGELFF.